Presented here are 14 T cell receptor beta chains from one specimen sequenced in a study of CD8 T cells in ankylosing spondylitis. TCRdb ran MiXCR on the 5' RACE reads and lists one entry per CDR3 protein. The data show around 150,000 distinct CDR3 sequences, under 45% seen once. Sequencing was performed on synovial fluid, either unsorted or a sorted T cell fraction (not recorded which). These receptors were collected from a male donor with ankylosing spondylitis.

The chain carries TRBV7-6 and TRBJ1-1; D is unresolved. Trimming pared 1 base from V and 0 bases from J, leaving 12 bases between. The germline CDR1 and CDR2 sequences are SGHVS and FNYEAQ. The CDR3 is made up of 16 amino acids. The CDR3 loop is CASSLEGLGMNTEAFF. CDR3 nucleotide sequence: TGTGCCAGCAGCTTAGAAGGGTTAGGGATGAACACTGAAGCTTTCTTT.

The rearrangement uses TRBV20-1 and TRBJ2-2; 9 bases fit TRBD1. CDR1 and CDR2 from the germline V gene are DFQATT and SNEGSKA (reference sequence). The CDR3 contains 15 residues. With V trimmed by 4 bases and J by 4 bases, 7 bases remained unmatched. The CDR3 spells CSAMTRDRVTGELFF. CDR3 DNA: TGCAGTGCTATGACCCGGGACAGGGTCACCGGGGAGCTGTTTTTT.

The sample holds a few counts of this clonotype. V and J are TRBV4-1 and TRBJ2-1; D possibly matches TRBD1 or TRBD2 (5 bases each). This CDR3 comprises 15 residues. V lost 2 bases, J lost 4 bases, and 12 bases lay in between. From germline, CDR1 is MGHRA and CDR2 YSYEKL. Here the CDR3 reads CASSQSTGTYNEQFF. DNA of the CDR3: TGCGCCAGCAGCCAATCCACCGGGACGTACAATGAGCAGTTCTTC.

This clonotype was observed a few times. The gene calls are TRBV4-1 and TRBJ1-5; D ambiguous. The CDR3 is made up of 17 amino acids. Germline V gene data show CDR1 as MGHRA and CDR2 as YSYEKL. The V end lost 2 bases, the J end lost 0 bases, and 14 bases lay between the germline ends. The DNA for the CDR3 is TGCGCCAGCAGCCAAATTGTGGCGGCCGTTAGCAATCAGCCCCAGCATTTT. Translating gives CASSQIVAAVSNQPQHF.

The chain joins TRBV7-9 to TRBJ1-2; 10 bases are shared with TRBD1. Germline CDR1 is SEHNR and CDR2 is FQNEAQ (reference sequence). With 5 bases clipped from V and 7 bases from J, the junction kept 7 bases outside the gene matches. The CDR3 spans 14 residues. CDR3 residues: CASSTGQGTAGYTF. The CDR3 bases are TGTGCCAGCAGCACGGGACAGGGGACGGCTGGCTACACCTTC.

This clonotype was recorded only once. The chain has TRBV7-3 and TRBJ2-3; D uncertain. Trimming cost V 2 bases and J 6 bases, with 15 bases left between them. The CDR3 runs 15 residues. Germline-derived CDR1 and CDR2 are SGHTA and FQGTGA. Here the CDR3 reads CASSLSSELVDTQYF. The CDR3 coding sequence is TGTGCCAGCAGCTTATCAAGCGAGTTAGTCGATACGCAGTATTTT. Full variable domain (rest looked up from reference TRBV7-3 and TRBJ2-3): GAGVSQTPSNKVTEKGKYVELRCDPISGHTALYWYRQSLGQGPEFLIYFQGTGAADDSGLPNDRFFAVRPEGSVSTLKIQRTERGDSAVYLCASSLSSELVDTQYFGPGTRLTVL.

This rearrangement joins TRBV12-3 or TRBV12-4 to TRBJ2-3; TRBD1 is a possible D gene (6 bases). V was trimmed by 1 base and J by 2 bases, leaving 13 bases between them. The CDR3 is 16 amino acids. The CDR3 DNA reads as TGTGCCAGCAGTTTAGGCGAGGGACAAACCACAGATACGCAGTATTTT. Amino acid sequence: CASSLGEGQTTDTQYF.

This clonotype was seen just once. This chain joins TRBV7-9 and TRBJ1-2; D call uncertain. Germline-derived CDR1 and CDR2 are SEHNR and FQNEAQ (reference sequence). This CDR3 is 11 amino acids long. Between the trimmed V and J ends, which lost 3 bases and 5 bases, there was a span of 4 bases. CDR3 amino acids: CASSFWYGYTF. CDR3 coding DNA: TGTGCCAGCAGCTTCTGGTATGGCTACACCTTC. Filled out from reference TRBV7-9 and TRBJ1-2, the complete variable domain reads DTGVSQNPRHKITKRGQNVTFRCDPISEHNRLYWYRQTLGQGPEFLTYFQNEAQLEKSRLLSDRFSAERPKGSFSTLEIQRTEQGDSAMYLCASSFWYGYTFGSGTRLTVV.

The V call is TRBV4-1, the J call TRBJ2-5, with D unresolved. The CDR3 length is 17 residues. With 0 bases removed from V and 4 bases from J, the gap between germline ends came to 18 bases. Germline V gene data show CDR1 as MGHRA and CDR2 as YSYEKL. CDR3 amino acids: CASSQETVARTRETQYF. CDR3 nucleotides: TGCGCCAGCAGCCAAGAGACGGTTGCTAGGACGAGAGAGACCCAGTACTTC.

This clonotype was seen once. V is TRBV2 and J is TRBJ2-1, with TRBD1 identical over 7 bases. With V trimmed by 6 bases and J by 2 bases, 10 bases remained unmatched. CDR1 is SNHLY, CDR2 FYNNEI, per germline. The CDR3 contains 16 residues. This CDR3 reads CASRTTGDIPYNEQFF. The CDR3 DNA follows: TGTGCCAGCAGGACTACAGGGGACATACCCTACAATGAGCAGTTCTTC.

The table lists this clonotype with a few counts. The rearrangement links TRBV7-2 to TRBJ2-7, with TRBD1 as a possible D gene (6 bases). Germline lookup yields CDR1 SGHTA and CDR2 FQGNSA. V lost 4 bases and J lost 0, with 13 bases in between. The CDR3 consists of 15 residues. CDR3 in DNA: TGTGCCAGCAGCTCACGGACAGATAGCTCCTACGAGCAGTACTTC. Encoded protein: CASSSRTDSSYEQYF.

The CDR3 is CSVEIKTGTAYNEQFF. The CDR3 nucleotides read TGCAGCGTTGAAATAAAGACCGGGACAGCGTACAATGAGCAGTTCTTC. The chain has TRBV29-1 and TRBJ2-1; 7 positions match TRBD1. With 2 bases clipped from V and 4 bases from J, the junction kept 11 bases outside the gene matches. Germline V gene lookup returns CDR1 SQVTM and CDR2 ANQGSEA. This CDR3 is built from 16 residues.

This clonotype was seen only a few times. This chain links TRBV7-9 with TRBJ2-3, with TRBD2 identical over 10 bases. This CDR3 spans 16 amino acids. The ends lost 4 bases at V and 2 bases at J; junction bases unmatched: 6. Germline V gives CDR1 SEHNR, CDR2 FQNEAQ (reference sequence). CDR3 bases: TGTGCCAGCAGCTCACTTAGCGGGGGGACCACAGATACGCAGTATTTT. It encodes CASSSLSGGTTDTQYF.

This sequence joins TRBV12-3 or TRBV12-4 and TRBJ1-5; 7 nucleotides line up with TRBD1. The CDR3 covers 15 residues. After removal of 5 bases from V and 7 bases from J, the junction contained 11 bases not matched to a gene. CDR3 region: CASSEGDRVGQPQHF. CDR3 coding DNA: TGTGCCAGCAGTGAAGGCGACAGGGTCGGCCAGCCCCAGCATTTT.